A selection of T cell receptor beta chains follows, all from one sample in a study of OX40 agonist ivuxolimab in advanced cancers. This table comes from immunoSEQ multiplex PCR, and its TCRdb copy is limited to in-frame clones, with some not included. Found here are about 100,000 clones, approximately 89% of them singletons; the top ten hold roughly 0.56%. This sample comprised CD4+ or CD8+ T cells sorted from blood, obtained in a trial of the OX40 agonist ivuxolimab. The receptors shown here come from an adult with an advanced solid tumor such as melanoma, head and neck, liver or kidney cancer. CDR3s include the opening cysteine and the closing phenylalanine or tryptophan. The D gene is left open where the match is weak. A clone size is listed for some rows: how often the clone was seen (once, few, many), or a class if it is expanded.

V: TRBV5-1; size: -; D: TRBD1; J: TRBJ1-2; DNA: TGCGCCAGCAGGAGGGACAGGGGAATCTATGGCTACACCTTC; CDR3: CASRRDRGIYGYTF
V: TRBV4-1; size: -; D: -; J: TRBJ1-4; DNA: TGCGCCAGCAGCCAAGTCGGGACCAAGGGTGAAAAACTGTTTTTT; CDR3: CASSQVGTKGEKLFF
V: TRBV18; size: -; D: -; J: TRBJ1-2; DNA: TGTGCCAGCTCACCACCGACGGGGGGACGGGAAGGCTACACCTTC; CDR3: CASSPPTGGREGYTF
V: TRBV15; size: -; D: -; J: TRBJ1-3; DNA: TGTGCCACCAGCAGAGGTCCAACTGGGAACACCATATATTTT; CDR3: CATSRGPTGNTIYF
V: TRBV12-5; size: once; D: -; J: TRBJ2-5; DNA: TGTGCTAGTGGGGGTAGCGGACAAGAGACCCAGTACTTC; CDR3: CASGGSGQETQYF
V: TRBV5-8; size: -; D: TRBD1; J: TRBJ1-4; DNA: TGTGCCAGCAGCCGCCGGACAGGGGCCTTGGTCATGGAAAAACTGTTTTTT; CDR3: CASSRRTGALVMEKLFF
V: TRBV7-2; size: -; D: TRBD1; J: TRBJ1-1; DNA: TGTGCCAGCAGCCCAGGGGGGAACGCTGAAGCTTTCTTT; CDR3: CASSPGGNAEAFF
V: TRBV7-2; size: -; D: TRBD2; J: TRBJ2-1; DNA: TGTGCCAGCAGCTCCTCCGGGACTAGCGCCTACAATGAGCAGTTCTTC; CDR3: CASSSSGTSAYNEQFF
V: TRBV28; size: -; D: TRBD1; J: TRBJ1-2; DNA: TGTGCCAGCAGTTCCCCCGATAACAGGGGCTCTAACTATGGCTACACCTTC; CDR3: CASSSPDNRGSNYGYTF
V: TRBV11-2; size: -; D: TRBD1; J: TRBJ2-7; DNA: TGTGCCAGCAGCCCGCCCGGGACAGGGGCCTACGAGCAGTACTTC; CDR3: CASSPPGTGAYEQYF
V: TRBV7-2; size: -; D: TRBD2; J: TRBJ2-3; DNA: TGTGCCAGCAGCTCCGGGAGGCCTGCCAATACGCAGTATTTT; CDR3: CASSSGRPANTQYF
V: TRBV7-9; size: -; D: TRBD2; J: TRBJ2-5; DNA: TGTGCCAGCAGACCCAGGACCGGGACTAGCGGGAGTGGAGGAGAGACCCAGTACTTC; CDR3: CASRPRTGTSGSGGETQYF
V: TRBV28; size: -; D: TRBD2; J: TRBJ2-7; DNA: TGTGCCAGCGGACGATCTAGCGGGACCTCCTACGAGCAGTACTTC; CDR3: CASGRSSGTSYEQYF
V: TRBV5-1; size: -; D: -; J: TRBJ2-5; DNA: TGCGCCAGCAGCTTGGAGGCGGCCCAAGAGACCCAGTACTTC; CDR3: CASSLEAAQETQYF
V: TRBV2; size: -; D: TRBD1; J: TRBJ1-1; DNA: TGTGCCAGCAGAACAGGGGGCGGGGGTAACACTGAAGCTTTCTTT; CDR3: CASRTGGGGNTEAFF
V: TRBV10-3; size: -; D: -; J: TRBJ2-1; DNA: TGTGCCATCAGTGGGGGGCCCTACAATGAGCAGTTCTTC; CDR3: CAISGGPYNEQFF
V: TRBV28; size: -; D: TRBD1; J: TRBJ1-2; DNA: TGTGCCAGCAGTTTAGGGACAGGGGGCGTGCGCGGCGGCTACACCTTC; CDR3: CASSLGTGGVRGGYTF
V: TRBV5-1; size: -; D: -; J: TRBJ1-5; DNA: TGCGCCAGCAGCCCAAGGGGAGGCAATCAGCCCCAGCATTTT; CDR3: CASSPRGGNQPQHF
V: TRBV7-2; size: once; D: TRBD1; J: TRBJ1-2; DNA: TGTGCCAGCAGCCCGGGACAGGTTCGGGGCTACACCTTC; CDR3: CASSPGQVRGYTF
V: TRBV28; size: -; D: -; J: TRBJ2-6; DNA: TGTGCCAGCAGTTCCCTAACCTTCTCTGGGGCCAACGTCCTGACTTTC; CDR3: CASSSLTFSGANVLTF
V: TRBV5-1; size: -; D: TRBD2; J: TRBJ2-1; DNA: TGCGCCAGCAGCAAGCTAGCGGGAACGTGGTTCTTC; CDR3: CASSKLAGTWFF
V: TRBV2; size: -; D: -; J: TRBJ2-3; DNA: TGTGCCAGCAGTCCCCTTGGAGGGCCGACAGATACGCAGTATTTT; CDR3: CASSPLGGPTDTQYF
V: TRBV5-1; size: -; D: -; J: TRBJ2-5; DNA: TGCGCCAGCAGCTTGTCCCAGGGCTCTCAAGAGACCCAGTACTTC; CDR3: CASSLSQGSQETQYF
V: TRBV5-1; size: -; D: -; J: TRBJ2-5; DNA: TGCGCCAGCAGCTTGGGCGCAGGGAGGGAGACCCAGTACTTC; CDR3: CASSLGAGRETQYF
V: TRBV18; size: -; D: -; J: TRBJ1-5; DNA: TGTGCCAGCTCACCCCCCCGTACTGCCGGACAGAATCAGCCCCAGCATTTT; CDR3: CASSPPRTAGQNQPQHF
V: TRBV14; size: -; D: -; J: TRBJ2-6; DNA: TGTGCCAGCAGCCCCCAGAGGTCTGGGGCCAACGTCCTGACTTTC; CDR3: CASSPQRSGANVLTF
V: TRBV10-3; size: -; D: -; J: TRBJ1-1; DNA: TGTGCCATCAGGCCGCTTATGAACACTGAAGCTTTCTTT; CDR3: CAIRPLMNTEAFF
V: TRBV28; size: -; D: -; J: TRBJ2-7; DNA: TGTGCCAGCCGAACTTCTGGAACCTACGAGCAGTACTTC; CDR3: CASRTSGTYEQYF
V: TRBV29-1; size: -; D: -; J: TRBJ2-7; DNA: TGCAGCGTTGGGTCCGTCTCCTACGAGCAGTACTTC; CDR3: CSVGSVSYEQYF
V: TRBV5-4; size: -; D: TRBD1; J: TRBJ2-7; DNA: TGTGCCAGCAGCCGGGACAGGGGCTTCTACGAGCAGTACTTC; CDR3: CASSRDRGFYEQYF
V: TRBV5-6; size: -; D: TRBD1; J: TRBJ1-5; DNA: TGTGCCAGCAGCTTGACGGGACAGGCTAGCAATCAGCCCCAGCATTTT; CDR3: CASSLTGQASNQPQHF
V: TRBV6-1; size: -; D: -; J: TRBJ1-1; DNA: TGTGCCAGCAGTGAAGGACAGAAGAACACTGAAGCTTTCTTT; CDR3: CASSEGQKNTEAFF
V: TRBV6-1; size: -; D: TRBD1; J: TRBJ1-2; DNA: TGTGCCACCCGGGACAGGGTTTTC; CDR3: CATRDRVF
V: TRBV9; size: few; D: -; J: TRBJ1-2; DNA: TGTGCCAGCAGCGTAGATCTGGGGGAGTACTATGGCTACACCTTC; CDR3: CASSVDLGEYYGYTF
V: TRBV27; size: -; D: -; J: TRBJ1-2; DNA: TGTGCCAGCAGTTCGTATCGGACACACCCAGAGGGCTACACCTTC; CDR3: CASSSYRTHPEGYTF
V: TRBV7-2; size: -; D: -; J: TRBJ2-1; DNA: TGTGCCAGCAGCTTAAGGGGGTCCACGGGTAATGAGCAGTTCTTC; CDR3: CASSLRGSTGNEQFF
V: TRBV2; size: -; D: -; J: TRBJ2-7; DNA: TGTGCCAGCAAAGGTGACGGACTGTACGAGCAGTACTTC; CDR3: CASKGDGLYEQYF
V: TRBV19; size: once; D: -; J: TRBJ1-5; DNA: TGTGCCAGTAGTATTTCAAGGGTTGGGGACAATCAGCCCCAGCATTTT; CDR3: CASSISRVGDNQPQHF
V: TRBV7-2; size: once; D: -; J: TRBJ2-7; DNA: TGTGCCAGCAGCTACAGGGACGACTACGAGCAGTACTTC; CDR3: CASSYRDDYEQYF
V: TRBV9; size: -; D: TRBD1; J: TRBJ1-2; DNA: TGTGCCAGCAGCCCCCAGGACAGGAACTATGGCTACACCTTC; CDR3: CASSPQDRNYGYTF
V: TRBV2; size: -; D: TRBD1; J: TRBJ2-3; DNA: TGTGCCACCGACAGGGTTAGCACAGATACGCAGTATTTT; CDR3: CATDRVSTDTQYF
V: TRBV6-6; size: -; D: -; J: TRBJ2-3; DNA: TGTGCCAGCAGTTACTTGGGTTTCGGCACAGATACGCAGTATTTT; CDR3: CASSYLGFGTDTQYF
V: TRBV5-4; size: -; D: -; J: TRBJ2-3; DNA: TGTGCCAGCAGTCTTGGTATGGGGCTTGGCACAGATACGCAGTATTTT; CDR3: CASSLGMGLGTDTQYF
V: TRBV19; size: -; D: -; J: TRBJ1-1; DNA: TGTGCCAGTAGTACAGGGTCGAACACTGAAGCTTTCTTT; CDR3: CASSTGSNTEAFF
V: TRBV27; size: -; D: -; J: TRBJ2-2; DNA: TGTGCCAGCAGTTTATACGGGAGGAACACCGGGGAGCTGTTTTTT; CDR3: CASSLYGRNTGELFF
V: TRBV5-6; size: -; D: -; J: TRBJ1-1; DNA: TGTGCCAGCAGCTCTGGTTTGGGAGACACTGAAGCTTTCTTT; CDR3: CASSSGLGDTEAFF
V: TRBV5-6; size: -; D: -; J: TRBJ1-3; DNA: TGTGCCAGCAGCTTGTATGCCAACTCTGGAAACACCATATATTTT; CDR3: CASSLYANSGNTIYF
V: TRBV7-2; size: few; D: TRBD2; J: TRBJ2-2; DNA: TGTGCCAGCACCTCGAGACTAGCGGGAGAAACCGGGGAGCTGTTTTTT; CDR3: CASTSRLAGETGELFF
V: TRBV28; size: -; D: TRBD1; J: TRBJ1-5; DNA: TGTGCCAGCACCCCGTGGGACAGGGGAGAACAGCCCCAGCATTTT; CDR3: CASTPWDRGEQPQHF
V: TRBV6-6; size: once; D: TRBD2; J: TRBJ2-7; DNA: TGTGCCAGCAGTTATTCCGGGACTAGACTCTACGAGCAGTACTTC; CDR3: CASSYSGTRLYEQYF
V: TRBV5-1; size: -; D: -; J: TRBJ2-5; DNA: TGCGCCAGCAGCGGGGGACCACGGGAGACCCAGTACTTC; CDR3: CASSGGPRETQYF
V: TRBV30; size: -; D: TRBD1; J: TRBJ1-1; DNA: TGTGCCTGGAGTGTACTAGGGGGCATGAACACTGAAGCTTTCTTT; CDR3: CAWSVLGGMNTEAFF
V: TRBV6-5; size: once; D: -; J: TRBJ1-2; DNA: TGTGCCAGCAGTTACCGCCGGGACAACTATGGCTACACCTTC; CDR3: CASSYRRDNYGYTF
V: TRBV20-1; size: -; D: -; J: TRBJ2-1; DNA: TGCAGTGCTAGACGGGAGGAGCAGTTCTTC; CDR3: CSARREEQFF
V: TRBV4-3; size: -; D: -; J: TRBJ2-6; DNA: TGCGCCAGCAGCCGAGAGACTACTCCAGGGGCCAACGTCCTGACTTTC; CDR3: CASSRETTPGANVLTF
V: TRBV5-1; size: -; D: TRBD1; J: TRBJ2-7; DNA: TGCGCCAGCAGCTTGGTTTCAGGGGGCACGGGGGAGCAGTACTTC; CDR3: CASSLVSGGTGEQYF
V: TRBV20-1; size: -; D: -; J: TRBJ2-5; DNA: TGCAGTGCTAAAATCCAAGAGACCCAGTACTTC; CDR3: CSAKIQETQYF
V: TRBV5-1; size: -; D: -; J: TRBJ2-1; DNA: TGCGCCAGCTCGGAGGGCCCCGGCAATTACAATGAGCAGTTCTTC; CDR3: CASSEGPGNYNEQFF
V: TRBV5-5; size: -; D: TRBD2; J: TRBJ2-7; DNA: TGTGCCAGCAGCTTAGGACTAGCGGACTACGAGCAGTACTTC; CDR3: CASSLGLADYEQYF